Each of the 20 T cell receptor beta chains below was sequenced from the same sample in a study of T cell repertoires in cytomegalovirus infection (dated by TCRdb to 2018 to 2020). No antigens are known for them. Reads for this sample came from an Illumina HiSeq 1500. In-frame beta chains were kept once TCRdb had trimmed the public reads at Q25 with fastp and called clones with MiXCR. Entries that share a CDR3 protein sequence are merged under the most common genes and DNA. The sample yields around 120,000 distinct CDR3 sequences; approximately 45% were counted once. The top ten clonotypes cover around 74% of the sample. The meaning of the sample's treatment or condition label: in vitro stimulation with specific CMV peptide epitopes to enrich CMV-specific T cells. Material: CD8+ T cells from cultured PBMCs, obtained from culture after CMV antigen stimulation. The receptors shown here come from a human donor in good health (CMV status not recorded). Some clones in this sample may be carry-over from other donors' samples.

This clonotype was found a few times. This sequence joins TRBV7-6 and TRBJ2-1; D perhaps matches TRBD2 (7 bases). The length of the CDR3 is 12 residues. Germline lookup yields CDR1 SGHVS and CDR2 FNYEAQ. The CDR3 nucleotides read TGTGGAGTGATGGGGGGGGCCGGTGAGCAGTTCTTC. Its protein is CGVMGGAGEQFF.

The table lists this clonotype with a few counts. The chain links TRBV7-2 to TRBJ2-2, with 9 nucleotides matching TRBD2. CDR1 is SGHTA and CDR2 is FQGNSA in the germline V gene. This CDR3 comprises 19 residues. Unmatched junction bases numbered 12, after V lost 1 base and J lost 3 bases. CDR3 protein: CASSLGGGSGGSYTGELFF. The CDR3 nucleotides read TGTGCCAGCAGCTTAGGGGGGGGTAGCGGGGGTTCATACACCGGGGAGCTGTTTTTT.

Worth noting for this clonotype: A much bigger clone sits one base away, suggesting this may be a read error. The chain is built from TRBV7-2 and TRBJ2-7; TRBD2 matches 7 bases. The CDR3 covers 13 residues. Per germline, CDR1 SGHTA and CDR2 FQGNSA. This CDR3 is CASGWGGTYERYF. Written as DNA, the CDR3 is TGTGCCAGCGGCTGGGGGGGAACCTACGAGCGGTACTTC.

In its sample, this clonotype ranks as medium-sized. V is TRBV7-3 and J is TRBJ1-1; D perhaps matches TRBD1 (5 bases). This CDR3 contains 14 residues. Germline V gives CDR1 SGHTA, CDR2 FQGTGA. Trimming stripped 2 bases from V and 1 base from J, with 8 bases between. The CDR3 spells CASSLHGQNTEAFF. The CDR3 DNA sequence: TGTGCCAGCAGCTTACACGGACAGAACACTGAAGCTTTCTTT.

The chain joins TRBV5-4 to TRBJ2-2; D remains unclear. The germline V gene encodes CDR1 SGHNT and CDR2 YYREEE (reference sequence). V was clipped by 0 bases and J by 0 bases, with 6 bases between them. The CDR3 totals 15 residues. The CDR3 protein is CASSLGPTNTGELFF. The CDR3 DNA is TGTGCCAGCAGCTTGGGACCGACGAACACCGGGGAGCTGTTTTTT.

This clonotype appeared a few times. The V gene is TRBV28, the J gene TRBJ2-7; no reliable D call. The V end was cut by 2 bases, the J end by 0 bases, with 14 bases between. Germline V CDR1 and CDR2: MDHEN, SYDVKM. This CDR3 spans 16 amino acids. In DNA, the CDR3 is TGTGCCAGCAGTTTAATCGGGCTAGTGCCCTCCTACGAGCAGTACTTC. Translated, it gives CASSLIGLVPSYEQYF. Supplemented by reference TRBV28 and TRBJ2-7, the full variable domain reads DVKVTQSSRYLVKRTGEKVFLECVQDMDHENMFWYRQDPGLGLRLIYFSYDVKMKEKGDIPEGYSVSREKKERFSLILESASTNQTSMYLCASSLIGLVPSYEQYFGPGTRLTVT.

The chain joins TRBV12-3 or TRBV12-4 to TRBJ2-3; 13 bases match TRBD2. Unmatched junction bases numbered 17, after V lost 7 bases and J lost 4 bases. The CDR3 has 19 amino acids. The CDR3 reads CASNSMTSGGLPGADTQYF. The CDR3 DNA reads TGTGCCAGCAATTCGATGACTAGCGGGGGGCTTCCCGGTGCAGATACGCAGTATTTT.

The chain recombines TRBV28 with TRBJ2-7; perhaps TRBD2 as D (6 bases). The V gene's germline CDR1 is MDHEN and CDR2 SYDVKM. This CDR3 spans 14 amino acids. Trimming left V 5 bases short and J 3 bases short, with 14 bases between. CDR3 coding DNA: TGTGCCAGCAGTCCCGGAGGGAAGGTCTACGAGCAGTACTTC. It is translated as CASSPGGKVYEQYF.

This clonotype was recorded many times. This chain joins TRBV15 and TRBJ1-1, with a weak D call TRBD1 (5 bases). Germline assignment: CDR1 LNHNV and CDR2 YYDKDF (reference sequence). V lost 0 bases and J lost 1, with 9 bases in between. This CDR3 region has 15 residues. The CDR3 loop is CATSRDGAPNTEAFF. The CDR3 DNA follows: TGTGCCACCAGCAGAGATGGGGCACCGAACACTGAAGCTTTCTTT.

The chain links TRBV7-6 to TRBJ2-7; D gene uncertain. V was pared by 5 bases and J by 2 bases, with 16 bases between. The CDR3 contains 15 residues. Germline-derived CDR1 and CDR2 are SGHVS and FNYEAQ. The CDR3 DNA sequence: TGTGCCAGCAGCCCCCCGGCAGGAGCCGCCTACGAGCAGTACTTC. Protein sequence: CASSPPAGAAYEQYF.

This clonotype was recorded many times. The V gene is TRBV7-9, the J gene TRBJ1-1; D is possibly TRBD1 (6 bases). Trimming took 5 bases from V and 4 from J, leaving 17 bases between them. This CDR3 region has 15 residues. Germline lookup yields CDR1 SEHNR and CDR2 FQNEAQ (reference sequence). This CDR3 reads CASSPNRELSTEAFF. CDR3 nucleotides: TGTGCCAGCAGCCCTAACAGGGAGCTGAGCACTGAAGCTTTCTTT.

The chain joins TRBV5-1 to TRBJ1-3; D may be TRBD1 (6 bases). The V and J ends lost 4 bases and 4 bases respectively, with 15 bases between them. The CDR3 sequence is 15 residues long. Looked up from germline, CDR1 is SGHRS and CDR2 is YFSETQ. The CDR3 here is CASSEGGFSGNTIYF. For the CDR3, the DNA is TGCGCCAGCAGCGAGGGGGGATTCTCCGGAAACACCATATATTTT.

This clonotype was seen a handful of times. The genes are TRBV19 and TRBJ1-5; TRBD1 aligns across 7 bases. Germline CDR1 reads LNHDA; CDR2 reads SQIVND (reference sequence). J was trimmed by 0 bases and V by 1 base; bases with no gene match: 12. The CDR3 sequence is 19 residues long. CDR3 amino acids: CASSIGTGPLLYSNQPQHF. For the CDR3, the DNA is TGTGCCAGTAGTATAGGGACAGGTCCGCTCCTTTATAGCAATCAGCCCCAGCATTTT.

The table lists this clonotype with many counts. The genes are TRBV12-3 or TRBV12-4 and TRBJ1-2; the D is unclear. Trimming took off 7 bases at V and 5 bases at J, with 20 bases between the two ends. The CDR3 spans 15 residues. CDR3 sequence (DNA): TGTGCCAGCACCTTTTGGCCCTCGACGGAGTATGGCTACACCTTC. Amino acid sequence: CASTFWPSTEYGYTF.

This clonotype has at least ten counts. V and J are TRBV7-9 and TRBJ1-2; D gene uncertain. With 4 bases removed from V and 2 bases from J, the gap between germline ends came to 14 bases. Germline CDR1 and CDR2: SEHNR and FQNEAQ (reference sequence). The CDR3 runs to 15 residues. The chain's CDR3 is CASSSIDGDNYGYTF. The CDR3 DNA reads TGTGCCAGCAGCTCCATTGACGGCGACAACTATGGCTACACCTTC.

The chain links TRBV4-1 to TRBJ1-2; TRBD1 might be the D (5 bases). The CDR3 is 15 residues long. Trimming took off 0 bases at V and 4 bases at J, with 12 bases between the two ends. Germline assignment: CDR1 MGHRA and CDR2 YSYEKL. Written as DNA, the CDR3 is TGCGCCAGCAGCCAAGATGGGGGACCCGGCTATGGCTACACCTTC. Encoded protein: CASSQDGGPGYGYTF.

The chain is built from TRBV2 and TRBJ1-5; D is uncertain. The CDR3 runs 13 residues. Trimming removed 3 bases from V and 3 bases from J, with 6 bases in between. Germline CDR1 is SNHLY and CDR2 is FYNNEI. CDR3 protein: CASSDPANQPQHF. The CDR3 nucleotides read TGTGCCAGCAGTGATCCGGCCAATCAGCCCCAGCATTTT.

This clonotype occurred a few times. CDR3 in DNA: TGTGCCAGCAGCTTGGCTGGGGGCAATGAGCAGTTCTTC. As protein: CASSLAGGNEQFF. The gene calls are TRBV5-6 and TRBJ2-1; D may correspond to TRBD1 or TRBD2 (5 bases each). CDR1 is SGHDT, CDR2 YYEEEE, per germline. This CDR3 region has 13 residues. V was trimmed by 0 bases and J by 6 bases, leaving 7 bases between them.

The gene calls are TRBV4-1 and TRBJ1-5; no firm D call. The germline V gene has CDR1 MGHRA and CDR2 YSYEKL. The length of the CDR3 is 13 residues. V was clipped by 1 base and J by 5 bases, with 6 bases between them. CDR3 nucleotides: TGCGCCAGCAGCCAAGGAGGATATCAGCCCCAGCATTTT. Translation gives CASSQGGYQPQHF.

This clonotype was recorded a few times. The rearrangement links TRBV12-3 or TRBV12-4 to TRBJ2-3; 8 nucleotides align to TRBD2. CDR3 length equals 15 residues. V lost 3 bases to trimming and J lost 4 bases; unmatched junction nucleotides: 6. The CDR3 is CASSLVGLGADTQYF. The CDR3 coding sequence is TGTGCCAGCAGTTTGGTGGGACTAGGTGCAGATACGCAGTATTTT.